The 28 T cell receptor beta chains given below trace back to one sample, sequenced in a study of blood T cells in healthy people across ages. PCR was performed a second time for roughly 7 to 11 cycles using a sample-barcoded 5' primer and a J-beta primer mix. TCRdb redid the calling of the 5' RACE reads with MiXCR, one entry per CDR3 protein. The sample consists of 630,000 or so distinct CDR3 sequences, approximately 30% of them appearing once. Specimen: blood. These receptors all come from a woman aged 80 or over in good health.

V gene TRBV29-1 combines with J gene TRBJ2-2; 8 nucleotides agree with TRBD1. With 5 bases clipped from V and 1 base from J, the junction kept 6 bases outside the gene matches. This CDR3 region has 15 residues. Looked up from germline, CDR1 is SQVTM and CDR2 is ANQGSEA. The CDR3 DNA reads TGCAGCGTTCGAACCGGGACAGGGAACACCGGGGAGCTGTTTTTT. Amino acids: CSVRTGTGNTGELFF.

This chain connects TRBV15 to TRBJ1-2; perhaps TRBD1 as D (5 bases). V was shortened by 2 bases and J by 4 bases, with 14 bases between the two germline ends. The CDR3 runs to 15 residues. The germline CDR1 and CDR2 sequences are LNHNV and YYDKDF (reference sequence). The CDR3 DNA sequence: TGTGCCACCAGCAGACCGGACATAAACTGCTATGGCTACACCTTC. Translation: CATSRPDINCYGYTF. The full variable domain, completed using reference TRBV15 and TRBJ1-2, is DAMVIQNPRYQVTQFGKPVTLSCSQTLNHNVMYWYQQKSSQAPKLLFHYYDKDFNNEADTPDNFQSRRPNTSFCFLDIRSPGLGDTAMYLCATSRPDINCYGYTFGSGTRLTVV.

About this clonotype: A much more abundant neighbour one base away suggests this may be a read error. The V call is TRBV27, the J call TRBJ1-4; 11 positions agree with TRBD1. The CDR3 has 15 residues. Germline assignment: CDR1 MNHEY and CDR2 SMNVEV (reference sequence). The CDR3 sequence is CASSSGQGVNEKPFF. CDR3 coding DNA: TGTGCCAGCAGTTCGGGACAGGGGGTAAATGAAAAACCGTTTTTT.

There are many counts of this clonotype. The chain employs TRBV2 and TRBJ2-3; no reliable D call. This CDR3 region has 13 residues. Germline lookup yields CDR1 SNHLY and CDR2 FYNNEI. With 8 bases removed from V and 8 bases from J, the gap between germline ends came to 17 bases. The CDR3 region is CASWQAQATTQYF. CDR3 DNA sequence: TGTGCCAGCTGGCAGGCTCAAGCTACTACGCAGTATTTT.

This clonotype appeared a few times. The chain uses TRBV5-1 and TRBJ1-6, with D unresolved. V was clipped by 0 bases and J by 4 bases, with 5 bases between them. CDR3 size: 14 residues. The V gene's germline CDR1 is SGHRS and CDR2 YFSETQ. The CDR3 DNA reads TGCGCCAGCAGCTTGGATCAGTATAATTCACCCCTCCACTTT. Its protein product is CASSLDQYNSPLHF.

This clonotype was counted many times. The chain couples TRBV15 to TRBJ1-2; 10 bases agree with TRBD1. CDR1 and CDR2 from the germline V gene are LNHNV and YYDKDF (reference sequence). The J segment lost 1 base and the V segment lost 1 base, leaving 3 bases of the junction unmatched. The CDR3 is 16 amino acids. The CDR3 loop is CATSRGGTGDNYGYTF. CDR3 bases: TGTGCCACCAGCAGAGGAGGGACAGGGGATAACTATGGCTACACCTTC. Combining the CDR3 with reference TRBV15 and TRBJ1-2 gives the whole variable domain DAMVIQNPRYQVTQFGKPVTLSCSQTLNHNVMYWYQQKSSQAPKLLFHYYDKDFNNEADTPDNFQSRRPNTSFCFLDIRSPGLGDTAMYLCATSRGGTGDNYGYTFGSGTRLTVV.

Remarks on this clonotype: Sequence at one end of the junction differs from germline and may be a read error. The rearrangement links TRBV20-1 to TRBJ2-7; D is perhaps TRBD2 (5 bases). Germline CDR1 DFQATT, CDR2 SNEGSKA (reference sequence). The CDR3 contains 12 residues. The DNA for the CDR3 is TGCAGGGCTAGTACGGGGTTATACGAGCAGTACTTC. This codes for CRASTGLYEQYF.

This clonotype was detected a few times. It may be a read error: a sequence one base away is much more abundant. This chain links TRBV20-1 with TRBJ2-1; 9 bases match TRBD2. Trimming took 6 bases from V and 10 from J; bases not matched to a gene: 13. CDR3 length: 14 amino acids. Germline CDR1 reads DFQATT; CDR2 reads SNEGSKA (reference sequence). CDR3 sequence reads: CSAQLAGEGGEQFF. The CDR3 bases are TGCAGTGCCCAACTAGCGGGCGAGGGCGGCGAGCAGTTCTTC.

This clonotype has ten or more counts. The CDR3 DNA sequence: TGCAGTGCTAGATACTCGGGAGGCCACGAGCAGTACTTC. It codes for CSARYSGGHEQYF. This chain joins TRBV20-1 and TRBJ2-7; 7 bases agree with TRBD2. Germline values: CDR1 DFQATT, CDR2 SNEGSKA (reference sequence). The CDR3 is 13 residues long. V trimming: 2 bases; J trimming: 5 bases; junction bases outside the gene matches: 6.

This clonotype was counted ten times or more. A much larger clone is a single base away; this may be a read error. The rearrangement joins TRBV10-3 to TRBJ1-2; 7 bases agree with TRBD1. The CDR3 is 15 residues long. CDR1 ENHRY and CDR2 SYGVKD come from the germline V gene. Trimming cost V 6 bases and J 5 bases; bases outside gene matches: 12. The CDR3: CAIREGDSARYGYTF. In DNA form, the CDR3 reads TGTGCCATCAGGGAGGGGGACAGTGCCCGATATGGCTACACCTTC.

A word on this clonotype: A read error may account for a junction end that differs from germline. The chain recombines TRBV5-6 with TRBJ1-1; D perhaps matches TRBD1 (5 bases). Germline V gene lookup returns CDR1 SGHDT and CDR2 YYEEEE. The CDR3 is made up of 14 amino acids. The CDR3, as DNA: TGTGCCAACAGCGATAGTTGGGGGGACTCTGAAGCTTTCTTT. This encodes CANSDSWGDSEAFF.

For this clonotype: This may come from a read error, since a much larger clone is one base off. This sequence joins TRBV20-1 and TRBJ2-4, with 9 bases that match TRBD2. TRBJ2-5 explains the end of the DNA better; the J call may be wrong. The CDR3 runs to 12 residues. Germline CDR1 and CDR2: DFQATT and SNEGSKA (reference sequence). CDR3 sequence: CSAGTSQGTQYF. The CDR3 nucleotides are TGCAGTGCCGGGACTAGCCAAGGGACCCAGTACTTC.

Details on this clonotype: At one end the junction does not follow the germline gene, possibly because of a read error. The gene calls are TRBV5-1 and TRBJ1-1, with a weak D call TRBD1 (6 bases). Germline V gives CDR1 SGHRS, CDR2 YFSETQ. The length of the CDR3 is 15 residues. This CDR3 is CASSLSGGGFTEAFF. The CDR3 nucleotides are TGCGCCAGCAGCTTGAGCGGGGGCGGGTTCACTGAGGCTTTCTTT.

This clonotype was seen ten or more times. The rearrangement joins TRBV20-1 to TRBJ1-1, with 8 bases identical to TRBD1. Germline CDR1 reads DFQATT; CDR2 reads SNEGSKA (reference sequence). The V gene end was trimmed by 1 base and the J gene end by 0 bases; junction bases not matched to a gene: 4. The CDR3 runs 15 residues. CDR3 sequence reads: CSARVAGGMNTEAFF. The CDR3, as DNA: TGCAGTGCTAGAGTGGCAGGGGGCATGAACACTGAAGCTTTCTTT.

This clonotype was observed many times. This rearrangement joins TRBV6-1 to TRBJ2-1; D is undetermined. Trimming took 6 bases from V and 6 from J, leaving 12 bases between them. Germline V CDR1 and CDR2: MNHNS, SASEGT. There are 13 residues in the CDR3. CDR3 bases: TGTGCCAGCAGGGGGTCAGCCTTCAATGAGCAGTTCTTC. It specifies CASRGSAFNEQFF.

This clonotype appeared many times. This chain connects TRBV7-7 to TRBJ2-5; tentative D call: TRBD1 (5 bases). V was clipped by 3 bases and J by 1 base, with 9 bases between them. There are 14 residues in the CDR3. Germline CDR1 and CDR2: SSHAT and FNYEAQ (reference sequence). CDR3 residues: CASSFRGSQETQYF. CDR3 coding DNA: TGTGCCAGCAGCTTTAGGGGCAGCCAAGAGACCCAGTACTTC.

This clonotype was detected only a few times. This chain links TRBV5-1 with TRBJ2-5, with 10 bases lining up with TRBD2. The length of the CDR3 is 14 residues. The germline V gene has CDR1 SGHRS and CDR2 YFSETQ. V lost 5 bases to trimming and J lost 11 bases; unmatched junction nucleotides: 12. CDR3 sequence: CASRRSGGENEQYF. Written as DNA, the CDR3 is TGCGCCAGCAGACGCAGCGGGGGGGAGAATGAGCAGTACTTC.

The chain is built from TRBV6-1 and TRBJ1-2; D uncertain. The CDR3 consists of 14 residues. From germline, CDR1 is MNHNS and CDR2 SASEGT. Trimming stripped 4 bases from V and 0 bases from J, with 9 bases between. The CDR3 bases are TGTGCCAGCAGTGCCATGGGAGCTAACTATGGCTACACCTTC. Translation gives CASSAMGANYGYTF.

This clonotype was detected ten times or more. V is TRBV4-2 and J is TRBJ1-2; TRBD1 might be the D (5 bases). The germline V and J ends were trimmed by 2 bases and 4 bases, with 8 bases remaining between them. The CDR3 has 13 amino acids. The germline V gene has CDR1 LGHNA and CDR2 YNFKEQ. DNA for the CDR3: TGTGCCAGCAGCCAACGGGGCGGCTATGGCTACACCTTC. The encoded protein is CASSQRGGYGYTF.

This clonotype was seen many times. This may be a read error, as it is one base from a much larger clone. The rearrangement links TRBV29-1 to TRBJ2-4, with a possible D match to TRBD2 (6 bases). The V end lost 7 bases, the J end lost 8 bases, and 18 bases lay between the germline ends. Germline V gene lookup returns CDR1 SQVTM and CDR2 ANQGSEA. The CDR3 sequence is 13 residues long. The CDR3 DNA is TGCAGCGGCTGTATAGTGGGGGAGGACATTCAGTACTTC. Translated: CSGCIVGEDIQYF.

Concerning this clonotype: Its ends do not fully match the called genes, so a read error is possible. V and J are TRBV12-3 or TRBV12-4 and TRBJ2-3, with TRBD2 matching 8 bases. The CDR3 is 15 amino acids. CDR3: CASSRAGTRADAQYF. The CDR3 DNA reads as TGTGCCAGCAGTCGAGCCGGGACTAGAGCAGATGCGCAGTATTTT.

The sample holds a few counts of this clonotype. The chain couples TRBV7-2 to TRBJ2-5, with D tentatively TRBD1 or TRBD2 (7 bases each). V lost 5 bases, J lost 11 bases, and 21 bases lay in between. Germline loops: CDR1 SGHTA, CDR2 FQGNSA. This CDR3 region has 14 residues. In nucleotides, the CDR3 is TGTGCCAGCAGCGCCCAGACAGGGAGGGATGAGCAGTACTTC. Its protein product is CASSAQTGRDEQYF.

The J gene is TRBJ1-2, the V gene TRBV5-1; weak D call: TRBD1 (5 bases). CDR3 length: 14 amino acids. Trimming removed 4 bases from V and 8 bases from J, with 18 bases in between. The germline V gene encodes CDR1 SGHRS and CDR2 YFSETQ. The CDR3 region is CASSVTGGVGGYTF. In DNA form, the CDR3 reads TGCGCCAGCAGCGTCACAGGAGGGGTTGGCGGCTACACCTTC.

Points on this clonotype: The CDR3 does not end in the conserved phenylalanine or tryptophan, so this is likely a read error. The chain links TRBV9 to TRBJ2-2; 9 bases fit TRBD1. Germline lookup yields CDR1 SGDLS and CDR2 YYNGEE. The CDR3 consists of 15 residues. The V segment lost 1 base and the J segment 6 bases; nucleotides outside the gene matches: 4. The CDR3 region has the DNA TGTGCCAGCAGCGTAAGGACAGGGGCCCCCGGGGAGCTGTTTTGT. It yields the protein CASSVRTGAPGELFC.

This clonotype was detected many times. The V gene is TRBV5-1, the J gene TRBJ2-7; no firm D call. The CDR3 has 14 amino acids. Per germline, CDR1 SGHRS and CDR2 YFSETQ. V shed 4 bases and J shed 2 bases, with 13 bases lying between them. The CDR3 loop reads CASSPGAGTYEQYF. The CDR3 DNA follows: TGCGCCAGCAGCCCGGGTGCAGGAACCTACGAGCAGTACTTC.

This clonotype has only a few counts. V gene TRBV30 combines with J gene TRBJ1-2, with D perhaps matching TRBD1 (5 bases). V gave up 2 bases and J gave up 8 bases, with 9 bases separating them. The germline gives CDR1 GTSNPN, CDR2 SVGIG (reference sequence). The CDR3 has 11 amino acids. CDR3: CAWSQTEGYTF. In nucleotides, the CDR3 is TGTGCCTGGAGTCAGACAGAGGGCTACACCTTC.

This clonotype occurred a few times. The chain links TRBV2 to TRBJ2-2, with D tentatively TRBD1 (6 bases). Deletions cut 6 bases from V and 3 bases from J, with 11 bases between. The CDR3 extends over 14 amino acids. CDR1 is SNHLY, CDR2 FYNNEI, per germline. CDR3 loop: CASSDRLDTGELFF. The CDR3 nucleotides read TGTGCCAGCAGCGACAGGCTAGACACCGGGGAGCTGTTTTTT.

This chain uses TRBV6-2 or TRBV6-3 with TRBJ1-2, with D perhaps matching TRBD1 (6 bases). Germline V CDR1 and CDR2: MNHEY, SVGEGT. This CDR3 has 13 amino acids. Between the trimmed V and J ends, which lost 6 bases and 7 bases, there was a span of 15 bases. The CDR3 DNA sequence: TGTGCCAGCAGGCGGGACACGAGGGGTGGCTACACCTTC. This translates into CASRRDTRGGYTF.